This entry describes one T cell receptor (beta chain). Its matching antigen is unknown. The sample belongs to a study of CXCR3-negative and CXCR3-positive naive CD8 T cells. TRB cDNA was prepared as libraries by UMI-labeled 5' RACE. TCRdb re-called the 5' RACE reads and gives one entry per CDR3 protein, without DNA. Its table records 70,000 to 100,000 distinct CDR3 sequences. Study results and caveats: Surface CD5 was comparable between naive subsets; TCR strength was inferred from TRB CDR3 properties.

This CDR3 is 15 amino acids long. The germline V gene has CDR1 MDHEN and CDR2 SYDVKM. Every subset of CD8+ T cells was sorted in triplicate at approximately 320,000 cells each. The chain combines TRBV28 with TRBJ2-7; TCRdb's D call, TRBD2, is unchecked because there is no DNA. The TCR sequence derives from a human donor in good health. Some clones in this sample may be carry-over from other donors' samples. Sequenced: naive CXCR3- CD8+ T cells from blood. Subset reported: CD45RO-CCR7+CD27+CD95- naive CD8+ T cells lacking CXCR3 (TNR3-). CDR3 region: CASSFSLAGLYEQYF.